These 24 T cell receptor beta chains share one sample of origin, sequenced in a study of tumor-infiltrating lymphocytes in primary liver carcinoma. Extraction of RNA together with DNA used about 18-30 mg of unsorted bulk tissue. The researchers produced TCR beta cDNA from 400 to 650 ng total RNA with a constant-region primer. Libraries for TCR beta were built through three nested multiplex PCR rounds, which together made up a slightly modified ARM-PCR procedure. The first two PCR rounds used TRBV1-TRBV30 forward primers with a C-beta reverse primer, about 10 cycles each. TCRdb used MiXCR to reprocess the multiplex PCR reads, holding one entry per CDR3 protein. The sample lists fewer than 110,000 distinct CDR3 sequences, approximately 70% occurring once. The sequenced material came from liver tumor tissue from sampling region 2. This sample's subset: tumor region T2, inferior pole. These receptors all come from a woman between 55 and 75 years old with primary liver carcinoma and hepatitis B virus infection.

On this clonotype itself: At one of its ends the junction is not consistent with the germline gene, which may arise from a read error. This chain links TRBV20-1 with TRBJ2-1; 12 nucleotides line up with TRBD2. Germline V lookup: CDR1 DFQATT, CDR2 SNEGSKA (reference sequence). This CDR3 contains 15 residues. The CDR3, as DNA: TGCTGTGCAAGGACTAGCGGGACCTACTACAATGAGCAGTTCTTC. Residues: CCARTSGTYYNEQFF.

Turning to this clonotype: This may come from a read error, since a much larger clone is one base off. V usage is TRBV10-2 and J usage is TRBJ2-7, with D perhaps matching TRBD2 (5 bases). Germline values: CDR1 WSHSY, CDR2 SAAADI. The CDR3 sequence is 15 residues long. The V and J ends lost 6 bases and 2 bases respectively, with 17 bases between them. The CDR3 sequence is CASSALVTGTYEQYF. Here the CDR3 DNA reads TGCGCCAGCAGCGCCCTAGTAACGGGAACCTACGAGCAGTACTTC.

This clonotype has more than one count but fewer than ten. This could be a read error, since a much larger clone is one nucleotide away. The V and J genes are TRBV4-2 and TRBJ2-3, with 9 positions matching TRBD2. The germline V gene has CDR1 LGHNA and CDR2 YNFKEQ. The CDR3 is 17 residues long. The CDR3 DNA is TGTGCCAGCAGCCAATTACGCGGGAGGGCGGGCACAGATACGCGGTATTTT. It yields the protein CASSQLRGRAGTDTRYF.

This clonotype was observed once. The rearrangement links TRBV29-1 to TRBJ2-3; no reliable D call. Per germline, CDR1 SQVTM and CDR2 ANQGSEA. The CDR3 contains 13 residues. Trimming took 7 bases from V and 2 from J, leaving 13 bases between them. The CDR3: CSAGITNTDTQYF. In nucleotides, the CDR3 is TGCAGCGCCGGAATTACGAACACAGATACGCAGTATTTT.

Ten or more counts support this clonotype. The chain carries TRBV28 and TRBJ2-2; TRBD1 aligns across 9 bases. Germline values: CDR1 MDHEN, CDR2 SYDVKM. The CDR3 extends over 16 amino acids. Trimming cost V 5 bases and J 5 bases; bases outside gene matches: 9. As DNA, the CDR3 is TGTGCCAGCAGTCCTGGACAGGGGCGGATGACCGGGGAGCTGTTTTTT. Translation gives CASSPGQGRMTGELFF.

Comment on this clonotype: A much larger clonotype is one base distant, so this may be a read error. This chain joins TRBV7-8 and TRBJ2-1, with 15 bases fitting TRBD2. CDR1 and CDR2 (germline): SGHVS, FQNEAQ. The CDR3 extends over 17 amino acids. V gave up 7 bases and J gave up 10 bases; unmatched junction bases: 14. The CDR3 loop reads CASNSARTSGRAGEQFF. CDR3 nucleotides: TGTGCCAGCAACTCCGCCCGGACTAGCGGGAGGGCAGGGGAGCAGTTCTTC. The variable domain in full, completed from reference TRBV7-8 and TRBJ2-1, reads GAGVSQSPRYKVAKRGQDVALRCDPISGHVSLFWYQQALGQGPEFLTYFQNEAQLDKSGLPSDRFFAERPEGSVSTLKIQRTQQEDSAVYLCASNSARTSGRAGEQFFGPGTRLTVL.

This clonotype was detected ten times or more. This chain links TRBV30 with TRBJ2-3; TRBD2 agrees at 11 bases. Germline V gene sequence: CDR1 GTSNPN, CDR2 SVGIG (reference sequence). CDR3 length: 15 residues. V lost 7 bases to trimming and J lost 6 bases; unmatched junction nucleotides: 12. CDR3 sequence reads: CAYSIAGGTGDTQYF. For the CDR3, the DNA is TGTGCCTACTCCATAGCGGGAGGGACCGGGGATACGCAGTATTTT.

Of note for this clonotype: The junction does not match germline at one end; this may be a read error. This chain uses TRBV5-1 with TRBJ2-3; TRBD2 matches at 9 bases. The germline CDR1 and CDR2 sequences are SGHRS and YFSETQ. The CDR3 is 14 amino acids. The CDR3 bases are TGCGGCAGCAGTCACAGCGGGAGGTCCGATACGCTGTATTTT. This sequence encodes CGSSHSGRSDTLYF. Drawing the rest from reference TRBV5-1 and TRBJ2-3, the complete variable domain is KAGVTQTPRYLIKTRGQQVTLSCSPISGHRSVSWYQQTPGQGLQFLFEYFSETQRNKGNFPGRFSGRQFSNSRSEMNVSTLELGDSALYLCGSSHSGRSDTLYFGPGTRLTVL.

A few counts support this clonotype. Since a much larger clone is just one base distant, this may be a read error. V gene TRBV7-8 combines with J gene TRBJ2-1, with unresolved D. The CDR3 totals 16 residues. Germline V gene sequence: CDR1 SGHVS, CDR2 FQNEAQ. Deletions cut 5 bases from V and 4 bases from J, with 18 bases between. The CDR3 here is CASSKFTRNGYNEQFF. The DNA of the CDR3 is TGTGCCAGCAGCAAATTCACTCGGAACGGTTACAATGAGCAGTTCTTC. The entire variable domain, with the rest obtained from reference TRBV7-8 and TRBJ2-1, is as follows: GAGVSQSPRYKVAKRGQDVALRCDPISGHVSLFWYQQALGQGPEFLTYFQNEAQLDKSGLPSDRFFAERPEGSVSTLKIQRTQQEDSAVYLCASSKFTRNGYNEQFFGPGTRLTVL.

Details on this clonotype: A much larger clonotype is one base distant, so this may be a read error. This chain's CDR3 is CASGLAGTGNTEAFF. The CDR3 DNA follows: TGTGCCAGCGGTTTAGCAGGGACGGGGAACACTGAAGCTTTCTTT. The V gene is TRBV28, the J gene TRBJ1-1, with a tentative D call TRBD1 (5 bases). Germline CDR1 reads MDHEN; CDR2 reads SYDVKM. The CDR3 contains 15 residues.

Concerning this clonotype itself: At one of its ends the junction is not consistent with the germline gene, which may arise from a read error. The chain is built from TRBV4-2 and TRBJ2-4; maybe TRBD1 (6 bases). The CDR3 is made up of 17 amino acids. Germline V gives CDR1 LGHNA, CDR2 YNFKEQ. The CDR3 nucleotides read TGTGCCAGCAGCCAAGAGGGGGCCATGTGGGCCAAAAACAATCAGTACTTC. This translates into CASSQEGAMWAKNNQYF.

This clonotype has just a few counts. A single base separates this from a much larger clone, so it may be a read error. This rearrangement joins TRBV6-5 to TRBJ2-1; TRBD2 matches at 12 bases. The germline V gene encodes CDR1 MNHEY and CDR2 SVGAGI. The CDR3 totals 17 residues. V trimming: 7 bases; J trimming: 2 bases; junction bases outside the gene matches: 9. The chain's CDR3 is CASTWTSGMGAYNEQFF. DNA for the CDR3: TGTGCCAGCACCTGGACTAGCGGGATGGGCGCCTACAATGAGCAGTTCTTC.

This clonotype was counted between two and nine times. A much larger clone differs by one base, so this may be a read error. The rearrangement joins TRBV28 to TRBJ1-6, with D maybe TRBD1 (5 bases). The length of the CDR3 is 14 residues. Germline V gene lookup returns CDR1 MDHEN and CDR2 SYDVKM. Trimming removed 7 bases from V and 0 bases from J, with 7 bases in between. The CDR3 DNA sequence: TGTGCCAGCAATCAGGGCTCCTATAATTCACCCCTCCACTTT. Translation: CASNQGSYNSPLHF.

The gene calls are TRBV11-2 and TRBJ2-2, with TRBD1 matching 9 bases. After removal of 2 bases from V and 3 bases from J, the junction contained 7 bases not matched to a gene. Per germline, CDR1 SGHAT and CDR2 FQNNGV. This CDR3 has 17 residues. The CDR3 DNA reads TGTGCCAGCAGCTTAACCCACGGACAGGGGTACACCGGGGAGCTGTTTTTT. The encoded protein is CASSLTHGQGYTGELFF.

Concerning this clonotype: The junction departs from germline at one end; a sequencing error may be responsible. The chain employs TRBV6-6 and TRBJ2-3, with 9 bases lining up with TRBD2. Germline loops: CDR1 MNHNY, CDR2 SVGAGI (reference sequence). The length of the CDR3 is 15 residues. The CDR3 bases are TGTGCCAGCTGCCCCCTAGCGGGGAGCACACATACGCAGTATTTT. Translating gives CASCPLAGSTHTQYF.

As for this clonotype: The CDR3 end shows no conserved phenylalanine or tryptophan, and so a read error is likely. The chain employs TRBV12-3 or TRBV12-4 and TRBJ2-7; possible D gene TRBD2, 6 bases. The CDR3 runs to 12 residues. Trimming left V 6 bases short and J 5 bases short, with 11 bases between. CDR3 coding DNA: TGTGCCAGCAGCTTGGGAGGAAACGAGCAGTACCTC. It codes for CASSLGGNEQYL.

There are a few counts of this clonotype. A read error may produce the germline difference seen at one junction end. This sequence joins TRBV7-9 and TRBJ1-2; the D is unclear. Germline V gene data show CDR1 as SEHNR and CDR2 as FQNEAQ (reference sequence). The CDR3 length is 13 residues. CDR3 DNA sequence: TGTGTCAGCAGCTTAGGAAGCGGGTATGGCTACACCTTC. It yields the protein CVSSLGSGYGYTF.

Concerning this clonotype: A read error may explain this, as a much larger clone is one base away. This rearrangement joins TRBV5-6 to TRBJ1-5; maybe TRBD1 (5 bases). Deletions cut 3 bases from V and 3 bases from J, with 10 bases between. Germline-derived CDR1 and CDR2 are SGHDT and YYEEEE. The CDR3 is 14 amino acids. This CDR3 reads CASSSVGHNQPQHF. CDR3 nucleotide sequence: TGTGCCAGCAGCTCCGTGGGGCACAATCAGCCCCAGCATTTT.

Sample share makes this clonotype medium-sized (0.01 to 0.1%). The chain employs TRBV11-2 and TRBJ2-1; D may be TRBD2 (7 bases). With 5 bases removed from V and 5 bases from J, the gap between germline ends came to 13 bases. The CDR3 length is 14 residues. The germline V gene has CDR1 SGHAT and CDR2 FQNNGV. The CDR3 DNA reads as TGTGCCAGCAGCGTGGGGGGGGCAGACAATGAGCAGTTCTTC. Residues: CASSVGGADNEQFF.

About this clonotype: A much more abundant neighbour one base away suggests this may be a read error. V usage is TRBV5-1 and J usage is TRBJ1-2; 7 bases map to TRBD1. V trimming: 5 bases; J trimming: 7 bases; junction bases outside the gene matches: 5. CDR3 length: 12 amino acids. CDR1 is SGHRS, CDR2 YFSETQ, per germline. CDR3 DNA sequence: TGCGCCAGCAGAGACAGGGTCGGTGGCTACACCTTC. It codes for CASRDRVGGYTF.

With respect to this clonotype: An end of the junction does not agree with germline; a read error may underlie this. The chain uses TRBV5-1 and TRBJ1-5; 9 bases map to TRBD1. Germline V gives CDR1 SGHRS, CDR2 YFSETQ. CDR3 size: 14 residues. The CDR3 loop reads CASSFGTGNHPQHF. In DNA, the CDR3 is TGCGCCAGCAGCTTTGGGACAGGGAATCATCCCCAGCATTTT.

This clonotype was counted once. The junction and the germline gene differ at one end; a read error may be behind it. The rearrangement uses TRBV7-2 and TRBJ1-1; D is perhaps TRBD1 (6 bases). Germline CDR1 reads SGHTA; CDR2 reads FQGNSA. This CDR3 is built from 15 residues. The CDR3 spells CDSSLRAGTNTEAFF. The CDR3 DNA is TGTGACAGCAGCTTACGGGCAGGGACAAACACTGAAGCTTTCTTT.

About this clonotype itself: At one of its ends the junction is not consistent with the germline gene, which may arise from a read error. This chain uses TRBV28 with TRBJ2-6; either TRBD1 or TRBD2 may supply D (5 bases each). Germline CDR1 and CDR2: MDHEN and SYDVKM. The CDR3 runs to 14 residues. CDR3 nucleotide sequence: TGTACCAGCCGAGGGGTTGCTGGGGCCAACGTCCTGACTTTC. It translates to CTSRGVAGANVLTF.

As for this clonotype: The conserved final phenylalanine or tryptophan is absent from the CDR3, which likely points to a read error. The gene calls are TRBV12-3 or TRBV12-4 and TRBJ2-7; no clear D. The CDR3 sequence is 11 residues long. The chain's CDR3 is CAGSPGLEQYL. CDR3 coding DNA: TGTGCCGGCAGCCCCGGGCTCGAGCAGTACTTA.